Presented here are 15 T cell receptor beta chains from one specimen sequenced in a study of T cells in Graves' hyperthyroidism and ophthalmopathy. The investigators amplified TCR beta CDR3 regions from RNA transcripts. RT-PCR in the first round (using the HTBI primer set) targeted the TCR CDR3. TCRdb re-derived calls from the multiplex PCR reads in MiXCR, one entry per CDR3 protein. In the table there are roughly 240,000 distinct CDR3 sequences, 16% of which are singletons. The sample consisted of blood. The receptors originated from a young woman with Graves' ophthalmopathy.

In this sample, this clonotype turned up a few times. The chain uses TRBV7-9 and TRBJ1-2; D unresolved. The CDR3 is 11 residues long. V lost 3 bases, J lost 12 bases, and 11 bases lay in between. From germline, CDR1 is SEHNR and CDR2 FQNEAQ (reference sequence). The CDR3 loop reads CASSFPPGDTF. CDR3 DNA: TGTGCCAGCAGCTTCCCCCCCGGGGACACCTTC. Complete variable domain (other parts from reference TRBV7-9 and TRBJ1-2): DTGVSQNPRHKITKRGQNVTFRCDPISEHNRLYWYRQTLGQGPEFLTYFQNEAQLEKSRLLSDRFSAERPKGSFSTLEIQRTEQGDSAMYLCASSFPPGDTFGSGTRLTVV.

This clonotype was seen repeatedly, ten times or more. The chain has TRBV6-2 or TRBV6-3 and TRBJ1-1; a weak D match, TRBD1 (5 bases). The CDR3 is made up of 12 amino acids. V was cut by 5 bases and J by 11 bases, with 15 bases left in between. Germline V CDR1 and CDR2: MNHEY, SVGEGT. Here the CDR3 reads CASSNPGTGAFF. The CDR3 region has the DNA TGTGCCAGCAGTAACCCAGGGACGGGGGCTTTCTTT.

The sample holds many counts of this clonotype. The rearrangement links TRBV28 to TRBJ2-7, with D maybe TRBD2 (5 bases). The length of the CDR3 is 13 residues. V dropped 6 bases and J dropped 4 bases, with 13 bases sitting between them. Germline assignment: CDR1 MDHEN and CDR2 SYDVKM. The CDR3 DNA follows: TGTGCCAGCAGCCGTGGACTTGTTTACGAGCAGTACTTC. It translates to CASSRGLVYEQYF.

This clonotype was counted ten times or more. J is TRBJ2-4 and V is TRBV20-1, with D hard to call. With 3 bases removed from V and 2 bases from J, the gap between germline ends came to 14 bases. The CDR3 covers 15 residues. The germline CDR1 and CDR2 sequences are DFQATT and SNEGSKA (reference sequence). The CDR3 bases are TGCAGTGCTAGGGCCCCTAAACGTTCCAAAAACATTCAGTACTTC. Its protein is CSARAPKRSKNIQYF.

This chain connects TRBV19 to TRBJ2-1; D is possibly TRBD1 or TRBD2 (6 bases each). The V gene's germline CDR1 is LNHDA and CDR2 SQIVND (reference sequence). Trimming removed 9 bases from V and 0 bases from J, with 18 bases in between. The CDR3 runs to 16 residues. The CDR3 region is CASRLDRFSSYNEQFF. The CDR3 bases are TGTGCCAGCCGACTAGACAGGTTCAGCTCCTACAATGAGCAGTTCTTC.

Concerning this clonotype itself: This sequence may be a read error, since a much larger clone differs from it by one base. CDR3 sequence (DNA): TGCAGCGTTGTGGGACAGGAAGGCTCCTACGAGCAGTACTTC. This encodes CSVVGQEGSYEQYF. The chain employs TRBV29-1 and TRBJ2-7; 8 nucleotides line up with TRBD1. Germline CDR1 SQVTM, CDR2 ANQGSEA. There are 14 residues in the CDR3. The junction had 5 bases not matched to a gene; V was cut back by 4 bases and J by 0 bases.

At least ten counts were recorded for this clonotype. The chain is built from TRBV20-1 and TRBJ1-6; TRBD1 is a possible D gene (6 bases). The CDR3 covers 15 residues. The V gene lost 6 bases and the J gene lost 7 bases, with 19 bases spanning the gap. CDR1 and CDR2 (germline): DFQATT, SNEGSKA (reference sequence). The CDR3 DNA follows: TGCAGTGCCCCCGAACAGGGTGCAGGGAATTCACCCCTCCACTTT. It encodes CSAPEQGAGNSPLHF.

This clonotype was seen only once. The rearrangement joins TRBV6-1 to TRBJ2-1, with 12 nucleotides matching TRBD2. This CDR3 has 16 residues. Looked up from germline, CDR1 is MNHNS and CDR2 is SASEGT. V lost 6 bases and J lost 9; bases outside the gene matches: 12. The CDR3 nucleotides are TGTGCCAGCAGCCCTCGGACTAGCGGGGCCCAGAGTGAGCAGTTCTTC. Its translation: CASSPRTSGAQSEQFF.

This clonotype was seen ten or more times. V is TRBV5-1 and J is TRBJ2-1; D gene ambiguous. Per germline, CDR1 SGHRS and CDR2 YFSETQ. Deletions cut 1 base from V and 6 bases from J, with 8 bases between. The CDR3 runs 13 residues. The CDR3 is CASSLTEFNEQFF. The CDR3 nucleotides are TGCGCCAGCAGCTTGACAGAGTTCAATGAGCAGTTCTTC.

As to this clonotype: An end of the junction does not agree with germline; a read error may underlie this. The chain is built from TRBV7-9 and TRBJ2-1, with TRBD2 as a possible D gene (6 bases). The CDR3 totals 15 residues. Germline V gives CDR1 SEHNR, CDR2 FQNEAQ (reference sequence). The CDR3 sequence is CASSLLSEREDEQSF. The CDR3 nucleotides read TGTGCCAGCAGCTTACTAAGCGAGAGGGAGGATGAGCAGTCCTTC. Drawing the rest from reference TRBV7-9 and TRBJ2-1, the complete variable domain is DTGVSQNPRHKITKRGQNVTFRCDPISEHNRLYWYRQTLGQGPEFLTYFQNEAQLEKSRLLSDRFSAERPKGSFSTLEIQRTEQGDSAMYLCASSLLSEREDEQSFGPGTRLTVL.

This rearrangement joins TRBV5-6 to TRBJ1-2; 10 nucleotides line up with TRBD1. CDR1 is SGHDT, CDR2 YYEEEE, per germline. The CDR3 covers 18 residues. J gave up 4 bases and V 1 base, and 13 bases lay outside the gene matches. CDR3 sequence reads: CASSLFQDRGVIGYGYTF. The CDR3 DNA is TGTGCCAGCAGCTTGTTCCAGGACAGGGGGGTTATTGGCTATGGCTACACCTTC.

The CDR3 region is CAWHTSGSTDTQYF. In DNA, the CDR3 is TGTGCCTGGCATACTAGCGGGTCCACAGATACGCAGTATTTT. The chain uses TRBV30 and TRBJ2-3, with 9 bases matching TRBD2. This CDR3 contains 14 residues. CDR1 and CDR2 from the germline V gene are GTSNPN and SVGIG (reference sequence). Losses at the gene ends were 5 bases for V and 2 bases for J; bases not matched to a gene: 5.

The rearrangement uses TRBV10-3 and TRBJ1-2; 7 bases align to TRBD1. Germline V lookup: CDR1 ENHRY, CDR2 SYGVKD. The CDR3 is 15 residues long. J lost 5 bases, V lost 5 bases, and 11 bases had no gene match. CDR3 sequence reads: CAISPDPTGIYGYTF. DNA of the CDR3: TGTGCCATCAGTCCCGATCCGACAGGGATTTATGGCTACACCTTC.

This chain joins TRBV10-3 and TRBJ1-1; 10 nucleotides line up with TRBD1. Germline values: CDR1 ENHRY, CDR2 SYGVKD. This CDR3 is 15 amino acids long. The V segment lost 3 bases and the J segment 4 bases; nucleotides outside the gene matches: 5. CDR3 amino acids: CAISEWDRGSTEAFF. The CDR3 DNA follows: TGTGCCATCAGTGAATGGGACAGGGGTTCCACTGAAGCTTTCTTT.

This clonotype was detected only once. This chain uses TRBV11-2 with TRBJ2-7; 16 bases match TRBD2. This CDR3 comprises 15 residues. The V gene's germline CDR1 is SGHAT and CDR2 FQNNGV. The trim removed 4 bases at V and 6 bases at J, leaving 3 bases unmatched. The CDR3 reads CASSSGTSGRGEQYF. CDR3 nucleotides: TGTGCCAGCAGCTCAGGGACTAGCGGGAGGGGCGAGCAGTACTTC.